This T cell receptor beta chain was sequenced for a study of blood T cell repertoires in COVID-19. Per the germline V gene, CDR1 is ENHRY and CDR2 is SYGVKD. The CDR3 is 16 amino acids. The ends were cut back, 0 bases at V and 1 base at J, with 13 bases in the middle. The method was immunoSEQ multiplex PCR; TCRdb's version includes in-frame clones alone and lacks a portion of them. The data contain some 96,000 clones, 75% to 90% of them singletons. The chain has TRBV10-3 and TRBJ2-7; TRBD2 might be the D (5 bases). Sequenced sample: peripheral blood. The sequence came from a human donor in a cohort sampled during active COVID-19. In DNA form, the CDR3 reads TGTGCCATCAGTGAGTCGAAGTCCTCGGGGTCCTACGAGCAGTACTTC. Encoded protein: CAISESKSSGSYEQYF.